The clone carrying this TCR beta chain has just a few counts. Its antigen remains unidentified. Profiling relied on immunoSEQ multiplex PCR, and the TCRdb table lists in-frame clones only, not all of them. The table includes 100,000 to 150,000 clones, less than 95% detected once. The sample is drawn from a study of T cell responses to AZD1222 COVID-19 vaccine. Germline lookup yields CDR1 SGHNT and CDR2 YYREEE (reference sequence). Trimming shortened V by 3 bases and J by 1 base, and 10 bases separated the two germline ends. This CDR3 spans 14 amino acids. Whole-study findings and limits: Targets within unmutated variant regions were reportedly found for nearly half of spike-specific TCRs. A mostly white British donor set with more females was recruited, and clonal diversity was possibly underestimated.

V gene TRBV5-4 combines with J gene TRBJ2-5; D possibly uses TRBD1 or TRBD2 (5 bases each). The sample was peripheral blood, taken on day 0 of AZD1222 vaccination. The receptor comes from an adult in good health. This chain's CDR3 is CASSSRDVQETQYF. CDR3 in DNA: TGTGCCAGCAGCTCAAGGGACGTCCAAGAGACCCAGTACTTC.